The present TCR beta chain was sequenced within a study of cytomegalovirus exposure and HLA in healthy donors (dated by TCRdb to 2016 to 2017). As for the study more broadly: According to an earlier analysis of 587 of the donors, about 170 million T cells yielded 117 million unique TCR beta sequences and about 300 Gb of sequence data. Donor age, sex, ethnicity and CMV serostatus were compiled together with the repertoire data. HLA typing covered class I and class II loci at four-digit resolution. An early release that covered approximately 600 HLA-typed donors contained about 300 gigabases of sequencing data and tens of millions of unique TCR sequences. The study aimed to test whether signatures of past pathogen exposure could be identified by cataloging public T cell receptors. Rather than using new phenotypic data, the later analysis identified candidate immune exposures from TCR beta sequences and from how often those sequences occurred across donors. Several DR-DQ haplotypes were treated as single units for association and clustering because of strong linkage in the cohort. The study profiled the T cell repertoires of more than 500 subjects by immunosequencing and related them to cytomegalovirus serostatus. Typing coverage varied by locus: about 620-630 donors for A, B, C, DRB1 and DQB1; under 550 for DQA1; 600 to 610 for DPA1; under 490 for DPB1. To study patterns of TCR occurrence, a later analysis re-analyzed previously published TCR beta repertoires from around 700 donors and added high-resolution HLA genotyping. To predict cytomegalovirus infection status, the study brought together high-throughput TCR immunosequencing, statistical association of individual TCRs with disease status, and machine learning. Every discovery cohort repertoire had been produced on one sequencing platform. In a later genetic analysis, genome-wide SNP genotypes for about three fifths of the roughly 670 donors were used, and that subset was treated as a discovery cohort. Along with the roughly 700-subject first cohort, a separate validation cohort of around 110 different subjects was used. Among some 410 genotyped donors of the cohort, an average of about 240,000 unique TCR beta nucleotide sequences was sequenced per donor, of which about 19% were non-productive. The genetic ancestry cluster associated with self-reported Caucasian donors included 80% to 90% of the approximately 430 genotyped donors. An earlier analysis of 587 of the donors used high-throughput TCR beta sequencing to judge whether each TCR beta V gene segment behaved as functional or pseudogenic. Study-wide findings and limitations: In a later analysis, most CMV-associated TCR beta chains were found to appear HLA-restricted, with HLA associations seemingly driven largely by CMV exposure. A few of the identified cytomegalovirus-associated TCR beta chains were confirmed in vitro to be specific for cytomegalovirus antigens. Because counts were too low, approximately 15 rarely observed V segments, including chromosome 9 orphons, were excluded from the earlier analysis of under 650 of the donors. At a false discovery rate of 0.05, a later analysis linked some 18,000 TCR beta sequences to specific HLA alleles. A further reported finding was that TCR beta sequences accurately predicted the HLA-A and HLA-B alleles for most subjects in the first cohort. Because HLA typing was missing for some donors at each locus, association tests included only the typed subset. Several of the top co-occurrence clusters appeared to be linked to parvovirus B19, influenza, CMV and Epstein-Barr virus, according to a later analysis. In the study, some 180 TCR beta chains were listed as associated with cytomegalovirus. A later genetic analysis associated a missense DCLRE1C variant with V-gene and J-gene trimming of TCR beta chains, and an independent cohort replicated the association. When HLA alleles, especially DR and DQ, strongly co-occurred, attributing TCR associations to individual alleles was difficult. Correlated functional status among segregating V segments might be attributable to linkage disequilibrium, but an unknown experimental factor could not be ruled out. The authors suggested that the approach could potentially be generalized to other disease states and immunological phenotypes. The classifier was reported to diagnose cytomegalovirus status with high specificity and sensitivity in both the original and validation cohorts. Presence/absence analyses assumed roughly uniform sequencing depth across donors, an assumption that may not hold. CMV serostatus was the only immune exposure information available for the cohort. Broadly in line with IMGT annotations, most TCR beta V segments showed up in productive rearrangements about 90% or about 30% of the time in an earlier analysis of several hundred of the donors. A cluster of highly shared sequence variants was judged likely to represent a technical artifact of the sequencing pipeline. In a later analysis, HLA-associated TCR beta chains were found to be more clonally expanded and to have lower generation probabilities than equally common non-associated chains. According to a later analysis, TCR association rates differed among HLA loci, with DRB1 alleles showing the most associated TCRs and HLA-C alleles showing the fewest. In this cohort, only TCR beta chains were sequenced, and detectable features were limited by the absence of alpha or paired-chain data. Across donors, most TCR sequences were observed very rarely, whereas some public TCRs were present in many individuals. A later genetic analysis reported fewer N-insertions in productive TCRs among donors in an Asian-associated ancestry cluster than the roughly 700-donor mean.

This clone is a singleton in its sample. Its antigen is not yet known. The sample holds no much larger clone one base away, and base qualities are not on file. The cohort consisted of 650 to 850 healthy bone marrow donors. All cohort members were sampled while nominally healthy, although unrecorded immune exposures were likely present. Of the approximately 700 cohort members, 289 had positive CMV serostatus and around 350 had negative CMV serostatus, and CMV serostatus was not recorded for the donor. A peripheral blood sample was provided by each donor, and peripheral blood mononuclear cells were used for TCR beta sequencing. The Qiagen DNeasy Blood Extraction Kit was used to extract genomic DNA from the blood cell samples. The library came from the immunoSEQ multiplex PCR assay. For the multiplex PCR, a mixture combining 60 forward primers for TCR Vbeta segments and 13 reverse primers for TCR Jbeta segments was used. Amplification of the CDR3 region of rearranged TCR beta genes was performed with a multiplex PCR assay on genomic DNA. On the Illumina HiSeq System, the amplified TCR beta libraries were sequenced as 87-base-pair reads. The authors' analysis ran thus. A later analysis counted around 72 million unique TCR beta chains across the 670 or so repertoires, and around 9.9 million of these chains were shared by at least two donors. Raw reads were error-corrected and collapsed into unique sequences with a nearest-neighbor algorithm that merged closely related sequences to remove PCR and sequencing errors. To assign V, D and J gene segments, CDR3 sequences were aligned to IMGT reference sequences. For a sequence to be retained, a match of at least six nucleotides to both a V gene segment and a J gene segment was required. A rearrangement counted as productive if the CDR3 had no stop codons and remained in frame with V and J, and every other rearrangement counted as non-productive. CDR3 was defined according to IMGT convention as the region running from the second conserved V-encoded cysteine to the conserved J-encoded phenylalanine. The earlier analysis of about 610 of the donors excluded sequences that lacked an unambiguous match to a single V gene segment. An earlier analysis of approximately 590 of the donors classified V segments as functional when productive rearrangements were above 56.7% and as segregating when the standard deviation between donors was above 5%. A statistical classification framework was built to diagnose cytomegalovirus status from the catalog of TCR beta chain sequences. V and J gene assignment, in a later analysis, came from comparing TCR nucleotide sequences with IMGT/GENE-DB human TR gene sequences. The TCRdist pipeline was used in a later analysis to assign CDR3 sequences and most-parsimonious VDJ recombination scenarios. In a later analysis, each TCR beta chain was defined by its CDR3 amino acid sequence together with its V-gene family, and reads lacking a unique V-gene family were excluded. In a later analysis, 450 to 600 highly shared, low-generation-probability nucleotide sequences were removed to address suspected cross-contamination and a sequencing artifact. In a later analysis, a clonal expansion index for each public chain was calculated from normalized within-repertoire ranks of inferred template counts. Generation probabilities in a later analysis came from a VDJ recombination model fitted to out-of-frame rearrangements, and those results were checked against IGoR. A later analysis scored TCR-TCR, TCR-HLA and TCR-CMV co-occurrence with hypergeometric tests, applying a repertoire-size bias correction to TCR pairs. To estimate false discovery rates, a later analysis permuted the HLA or CMV assignments 20 times. In a later analysis, co-occurring TCRs were grouped with DBSCAN, and TCRdist sequence similarity was added when clustering was performed within HLA-allele-positive subsets. Repertoires with fewer than 30,000 or more than 120,000 public chains were left out of co-occurrence clustering, as were five repertoires with anomalous nucleotide sharing. The clones in this table, taken by TCRdb from immuneACCESS, are in-frame only. Not every clone is retained; where verified, under half of the shortfall comes from an unresolved V gene, and the cause of the rest is unknown. V, J and clone size reflect that table, while D and trimming were determined from the DNA. In this sample the table shows approximately 180,000 clones, about 69% of which occur a single time. 2% to 2.5% of the sample is held by the ten biggest clonotypes.

The TCR was taken from a human donor in good health. The sequencing sample was made of PBMCs.

Read as DNA, the sequence is TGTGCCAGCAGGGAGGGACCGGCCTCTGGAAACACCATATATTTT. It translates as CASREGPASGNTIYF. Here the chain combines TRBV2 and TRBJ1-3, and the D gene may be TRBD1, 5 bases matching. According to the germline V gene, CDR1 reads SNHLY and CDR2 reads FYNNEI. The junction carries 12 bases between V and J, which are trimmed by 6 bases and 0 bases respectively. The CDR3 contains 15 residues, cysteine and phenylalanine counted. Only CDR3 DNA is held: 45 bases, read in frame from base 1.